One and the same sample provided the 32 T cell receptor beta chains below, sequenced in a study of preoperative IRX-2 immunotherapy in early breast cancer. Treatment meaning: preoperative locoregional IRX-2 cytokine immunotherapy. The assay was immunoSEQ multiplex PCR, and TCRdb's table has in-frame clones only and misses some. The data contain about 67,000 clones, approximately 94% of them singletons. Sample acquisition took place from a patient treated with IRX-2 immunotherapy. These receptors originate from a human donor with breast cancer.

The chain couples TRBV19 to TRBJ1-1; D is ambiguous. The CDR3 is made up of 13 amino acids. V lost 1 base, J lost 8 bases, and 11 bases lay in between. Germline V gene lookup returns CDR1 LNHDA and CDR2 SQIVND (reference sequence). The CDR3 region has the DNA TGTGCCAGTAGTATAGGGCGGAGCAGGGAAGCTTTCTTT. Translation gives CASSIGRSREAFF. The full variable domain, its missing parts supplied by reference TRBV19 and TRBJ1-1, is DGGITQSPKYLFRKEGQNVTLSCEQNLNHDAMYWYRQDPGQGLRLIYYSQIVNDFQKGDIAEGYSVSREKKESFPLTVTSAQKNPTAFYLCASSIGRSREAFFGQGTRLTVV.

The chain employs TRBV6-5 and TRBJ1-1; D is perhaps TRBD1 (5 bases). Germline CDR1 is MNHEY and CDR2 is SVGAGI. The CDR3 covers 13 residues. Trimming pared 6 bases from V and 1 base from J, leaving 9 bases between. The DNA for the CDR3 is TGTGCCAGCAGAGGACACCCGAACACTGAAGCTTTCTTT. Translation: CASRGHPNTEAFF.

CDR3 protein: CASSLGGRSEAFF. The CDR3, as DNA: TGTGCCAGCAGCTTGGGGGGGCGTTCTGAAGCTTTCTTT. V usage is TRBV5-6 and J usage is TRBJ1-1; weak D call: TRBD1 (6 bases). The V end was cut by 0 bases, the J end by 6 bases, with 9 bases between. Germline V gene data show CDR1 as SGHDT and CDR2 as YYEEEE. The CDR3 sequence is 13 residues long.

The chain uses TRBV30 and TRBJ1-2; a possible D gene is TRBD1 (5 bases). The CDR3 runs to 13 residues. V dropped 7 bases and J dropped 3 bases, with 15 bases sitting between them. Germline V gene sequence: CDR1 GTSNPN, CDR2 SVGIG (reference sequence). CDR3 in DNA: TGTGCCTCCCCCCGGGGCTCGGACTATGGCTACACCTTC. This gives the protein CASPRGSDYGYTF.

This rearrangement joins TRBV6-4 to TRBJ1-1; D gene ambiguous. There are 16 residues in the CDR3. Trimming removed 0 bases at V and 1 base at J, with 12 bases between. Germline V gene sequence: CDR1 MRHNA, CDR2 SNTAGT. The chain's CDR3 is CASSDSTRKGNTEAFF. CDR3 nucleotides: TGTGCCAGCAGTGACTCAACCAGAAAAGGGAACACTGAAGCTTTCTTT.

The chain joins TRBV19 to TRBJ1-2; 7 bases align to TRBD1. The V and J ends lost 5 bases and 5 bases, in that order; junction bases with no gene match: 14. In germline, CDR1 is LNHDA, CDR2 SQIVND (reference sequence). This CDR3 region has 16 residues. The chain's CDR3 is CASSVTPLDRFYGYTF. CDR3 in DNA: TGTGCCAGTAGTGTGACCCCACTGGACAGGTTTTATGGCTACACCTTC.

This sequence joins TRBV10-3 and TRBJ2-1; TRBD2 matches at 15 bases. CDR1 is ENHRY, CDR2 SYGVKD, per germline. V trimming: 2 bases; J trimming: 6 bases; junction bases outside the gene matches: 5. The CDR3 runs 17 residues. The CDR3 region has the DNA TGTGCCATCAGTGAGGGACTAGCGGGAGGGCTTAGCAATGAGCAGTTCTTC. Amino acids: CAISEGLAGGLSNEQFF.

The chain couples TRBV6-5 to TRBJ2-3; 9 nucleotides align to TRBD2. Germline CDR1 is MNHEY and CDR2 is SVGAGI. This CDR3 is built from 14 residues. V shed 7 bases, J shed 3 bases, and the junction held 5 bases outside the gene matches. CDR3 nucleotide sequence: TGTGCCAGCACTCTAGCGGGGAGAACAGATACGCAGTATTTT. Its translation: CASTLAGRTDTQYF.

This chain joins TRBV19 and TRBJ1-2, with no clear D. Trimming left V 5 bases short and J 6 bases short, with 19 bases between. Germline V gives CDR1 LNHDA, CDR2 SQIVND (reference sequence). The CDR3 covers 15 residues. CDR3 sequence reads: CASSQNTGDGDGYTF. The CDR3 DNA reads TGTGCCAGTAGTCAGAATACTGGTGATGGGGATGGCTACACCTTC.

The J gene is TRBJ2-1, the V gene TRBV6-1; 9 nucleotides align to TRBD2. Germline V gene data show CDR1 as MNHNS and CDR2 as SASEGT. After removal of 1 base from V and 7 bases from J, the junction contained 8 bases not matched to a gene. This CDR3 has 16 residues. The CDR3 DNA follows: TGTGCCAGCAGTGAAGGTAGCGGGAGCAGCGGGAATGAGCAGTTCTTC. Residues: CASSEGSGSSGNEQFF.

CDR3 DNA: TGTGCCAGCTCTGCGGGGGGCACATTGTACAATGAGCAGTTCTTC. It codes for CASSAGGTLYNEQFF. The V call is TRBV18, the J call TRBJ2-1, with TRBD2 matching 8 bases. Germline CDR1 reads KGHSH; CDR2 reads LQKENI. This CDR3 contains 15 residues. Trimming took 6 bases from V and 4 from J; bases not matched to a gene: 8.

The CDR3 nucleotides are TGTGCCAGCCTCGACAGGGGACACCGAGCTTTCTTT. This sequence encodes CASLDRGHRAFF. The chain combines TRBV6-5 with TRBJ1-1, with 8 bases aligning to TRBD1. Trimming at V came to 8 bases and at J to 10 bases, leaving 9 bases not matched to a gene. The CDR3 totals 12 residues. Germline CDR1 is MNHEY and CDR2 is SVGAGI.

The rearrangement uses TRBV28 and TRBJ1-4; D is undetermined. Looked up from germline, CDR1 is MDHEN and CDR2 is SYDVKM. This CDR3 region has 13 residues. V was cut by 3 bases and J by 10 bases, with 12 bases left in between. CDR3 region: CASSFTTPRKLFF. DNA for the CDR3: TGTGCCAGCAGTTTTACGACGCCGAGAAAACTGTTTTTT.

The rearrangement joins TRBV5-6 to TRBJ2-5; weak D call: TRBD1 (7 bases). This CDR3 has 15 amino acids. Deletions cut 4 bases from V and 5 bases from J, with 18 bases between. Germline CDR1 and CDR2: SGHDT and YYEEEE. The CDR3, as DNA: TGTGCCAGCAGCCCCAGGGGGGCCACCTCGGAGACCCAGTACTTC. Its translation is CASSPRGATSETQYF.

The chain carries TRBV7-2 and TRBJ2-4; the match to TRBD2 covers 11 bases. Per the germline V gene, CDR1 is SGHTA and CDR2 is FQGNSA. The CDR3 sequence is 18 residues long. The V and J ends lost 2 bases and 7 bases, in that order; junction bases with no gene match: 13. The CDR3 loop is CASSLRRASGGPLNIQYF. The DNA for the CDR3 is TGTGCCAGCAGCTTACGTCGCGCTAGCGGGGGGCCGCTCAACATTCAGTACTTC.

The gene calls are TRBV19 and TRBJ2-7; D may match TRBD1 or TRBD2 (5 bases each). CDR3 size: 15 residues. CDR1 LNHDA and CDR2 SQIVND come from the germline V gene (reference sequence). V gave up 5 bases and J gave up 3 bases, with 17 bases separating them. CDR3 nucleotides: TGTGCCAGTAGTCACCCCCGGGGCAGCGTCTACGAGCAGTACTTC. Its translation: CASSHPRGSVYEQYF.

The chain is built from TRBV7-8 and TRBJ2-2, with D tentatively TRBD2 (5 bases). The CDR3 runs to 17 residues. The V gene lost 5 bases and the J gene lost 3 bases, with 19 bases spanning the gap. Germline V gene lookup returns CDR1 SGHVS and CDR2 FQNEAQ. CDR3 sequence reads: CASSPGNLVRYTGELFF. DNA of the CDR3: TGTGCCAGCAGCCCGGGGAATCTAGTGCGCTACACCGGGGAGCTGTTTTTT.

This clone was counted a few times. The rearrangement links TRBV4-2 to TRBJ1-2; D gene ambiguous. The CDR3 is made up of 15 amino acids. V lost 1 base and J lost 7, with 16 bases in between. Germline CDR1 and CDR2: LGHNA and YNFKEQ. The CDR3 reads CASSQVGDRGGGYTF. CDR3 sequence (DNA): TGTGCCAGCAGCCAAGTAGGCGATAGAGGAGGTGGCTACACCTTC.

This clone was recorded only once. The V gene is TRBV2, the J gene TRBJ2-3; TRBD2 is a possible D gene (6 bases). Germline V gene data show CDR1 as SNHLY and CDR2 as FYNNEI. V gave up 8 bases and J gave up 0 bases, with 15 bases separating them. The CDR3 spans 15 residues. The CDR3 here is CASRPLRGSTDTQYF. CDR3 nucleotide sequence: TGTGCCAGCCGTCCCCTGCGGGGAAGCACAGATACGCAGTATTTT.

The gene calls are TRBV28 and TRBJ1-2, with a tentative D call TRBD1 (5 bases). Germline CDR1 and CDR2: MDHEN and SYDVKM. Between the trimmed V and J ends, which lost 3 bases and 8 bases, there was a span of 13 bases. The CDR3 totals 13 residues. The CDR3 DNA reads as TGTGCCAGCAGTTTGTCGGGGCTTGGGGGCTACACCTTC. This translates into CASSLSGLGGYTF.

The chain couples TRBV5-1 to TRBJ2-5; D uncertain. The CDR3 totals 13 residues. Trimming took 0 bases from V and 5 from J, leaving 8 bases between them. CDR1 SGHRS and CDR2 YFSETQ come from the germline V gene. The CDR3 DNA reads TGCGCCAGCAGCTTGGGTGACCGCGAGACCCAGTACTTC. It translates to CASSLGDRETQYF.

This chain links TRBV27 with TRBJ2-2; the D is unclear. The CDR3 loop spans 13 amino acids. CDR1 MNHEY and CDR2 SMNVEV come from the germline V gene (reference sequence). Trimming stripped 5 bases from V and 3 bases from J, with 7 bases between. The DNA for the CDR3 is TGTGCCAGCAGTCCCCGTCACACCGGGGAGCTGTTTTTT. It codes for CASSPRHTGELFF.

Only one count was recorded for this clone. This chain connects TRBV20-1 to TRBJ1-1; perhaps TRBD1 as D (6 bases). The CDR3 loop spans 11 amino acids. Trimming took 3 bases from V and 7 from J, leaving 9 bases between them. Germline lookup yields CDR1 DFQATT and CDR2 SNEGSKA (reference sequence). Here the CDR3 reads CSARRTVEAFF. CDR3 in DNA: TGCAGTGCTAGGAGGACAGTTGAAGCTTTCTTT.

This rearrangement joins TRBV21-1 to TRBJ1-5; TRBD1, the table's D call, lacks a check against the DNA. TRBV21-1 is classified as a pseudogene. This CDR3 is built from 17 residues. The CDR3 bases are TGTGCCAGCAATGCGTGCCACAGGGGTGGCGATGGTCAGCCCCAGCATTTT. Translated, it gives CASNACHRGGDGQPQHF.

The rearrangement joins TRBV11-2 to TRBJ2-1; the D is unclear. Trimming removed 1 base from V and 7 bases from J, with 14 bases in between. CDR1 is SGHAT, CDR2 FQNNGV, per germline. This CDR3 region has 15 residues. In nucleotides, the CDR3 is TGTGCCAGCAGCTTAGGTCAAGCGAACCAAAATGAGCAGTTCTTC. Its protein is CASSLGQANQNEQFF.

The CDR3 loop reads CASSLSLGQNYGYTF. For the CDR3, the DNA is TGTGCCAGCAGCTTAAGTCTGGGACAGAACTATGGCTACACCTTC. The chain links TRBV7-2 to TRBJ1-2; 7 nucleotides match TRBD1. The germline V gene encodes CDR1 SGHTA and CDR2 FQGNSA. The CDR3 runs 15 residues. V was clipped by 2 bases and J by 2 bases; unmatched bases: 5. Using reference TRBV7-2 and TRBJ1-2 for the parts outside the CDR3, the full variable domain is GAGVSQSPSNKVTEKGKDVELRCDPISGHTALYWYRQSLGQGLEFLIYFQGNSAPDKSGLPSDRFSAERTGGSVSTLTIQRTQQEDSAVYLCASSLSLGQNYGYTFGSGTRLTVV.

The chain combines TRBV19 with TRBJ2-1, with 14 positions matching TRBD2. Germline loops: CDR1 LNHDA, CDR2 SQIVND (reference sequence). This CDR3 spans 16 amino acids. Trimming cost V 3 bases and J 8 bases; bases outside gene matches: 6. CDR3 bases: TGTGCCAGTAGTATTCCGGGACTAGCGGGAGTCGATGAGCAGTTCTTC. It specifies CASSIPGLAGVDEQFF.

CDR3 amino acids: CASRGGTVNTEAFF. CDR3 in DNA: TGCGCCAGCAGGGGGGGGACAGTGAACACTGAAGCTTTCTTT. The chain joins TRBV5-1 to TRBJ1-1; 7 positions agree with TRBD1. The junction had 4 bases not matched to a gene; V was cut back by 5 bases and J by 0 bases. Germline V gene sequence: CDR1 SGHRS, CDR2 YFSETQ. The CDR3 runs to 14 residues.

V usage is TRBV11-3 and J usage is TRBJ1-4, with D perhaps TRBD1 (5 bases). Germline V gene data show CDR1 as SGHNT and CDR2 as YENEEA. The germline V and J ends were trimmed by 5 bases and 8 bases, with 15 bases remaining between them. The CDR3 length is 14 residues. CDR3 in amino acids: CASSRQHGPEKLFF. Written as DNA, the CDR3 is TGTGCCAGCAGCAGACAGCATGGACCGGAAAAACTGTTTTTT.

This sequence joins TRBV5-1 and TRBJ2-3, with TRBD2 matching 11 bases. The CDR3 consists of 14 residues. The V segment lost 5 bases and the J segment 5 bases; nucleotides outside the gene matches: 4. The germline V gene has CDR1 SGHRS and CDR2 YFSETQ. CDR3 amino acids: CASRAGLAGDTQYF. CDR3 DNA: TGCGCCAGCAGAGCTGGACTAGCGGGAGATACGCAGTATTTT.

The CDR3: CASSLIAGFSDTQYF. The CDR3 DNA reads TGCGCCAGCAGCTTGATAGCAGGGTTTTCAGATACGCAGTATTTT. The chain uses TRBV5-1 and TRBJ2-3; TRBD1 is a possible D gene (5 bases). The V and J ends lost 1 base and 4 bases respectively, with 13 bases between them. This CDR3 comprises 15 residues. CDR1 and CDR2 from the germline V gene are SGHRS and YFSETQ. The full variable domain, with the rest looked up from reference TRBV5-1 and TRBJ2-3, is KAGVTQTPRYLIKTRGQQVTLSCSPISGHRSVSWYQQTPGQGLQFLFEYFSETQRNKGNFPGRFSGRQFSNSRSEMNVSTLELGDSALYLCASSLIAGFSDTQYFGPGTRLTVL.

This clone was seen just once. The chain joins TRBV5-4 to TRBJ1-3; D gene uncertain. The CDR3 contains 14 residues. The V gene's germline CDR1 is SGHNT and CDR2 YYREEE (reference sequence). V lost 6 bases and J 0 bases, leaving 10 bases between the germline ends. The CDR3 DNA reads TGTGCCAGCACCGGAGGGTTCTCTGGAAACACCATATATTTT. Translation: CASTGGFSGNTIYF. Using reference TRBV5-4 and TRBJ1-3 for the parts outside the CDR3, the full variable domain is ETGVTQSPTHLIKTRGQQVTLRCSSQSGHNTVSWYQQALGQGPQFIFQYYREEENGRGNFPPRFSGLQFPNYSSELNVNALELDDSALYLCASTGGFSGNTIYFGEGSWLTVV.